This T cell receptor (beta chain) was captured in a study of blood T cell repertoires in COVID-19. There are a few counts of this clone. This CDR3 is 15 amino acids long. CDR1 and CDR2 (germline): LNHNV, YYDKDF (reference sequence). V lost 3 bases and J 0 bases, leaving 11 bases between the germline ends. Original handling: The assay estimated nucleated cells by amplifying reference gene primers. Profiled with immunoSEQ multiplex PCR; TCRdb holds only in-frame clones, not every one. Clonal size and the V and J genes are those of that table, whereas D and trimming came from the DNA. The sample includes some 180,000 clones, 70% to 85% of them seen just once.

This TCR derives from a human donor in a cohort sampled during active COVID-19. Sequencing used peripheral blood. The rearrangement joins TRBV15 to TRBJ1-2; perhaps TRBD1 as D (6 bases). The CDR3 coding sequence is TGTGCCACCAGCAGGGGCAGGGGCGCTAACTATGGCTACACCTTC. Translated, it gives CATSRGRGANYGYTF.